These 5 T cell receptor beta chains came from one sample sequenced in a study of T cell responses to AZD1222 COVID-19 vaccine. The table came from immunoSEQ multiplex PCR; TCRdb's copy has only in-frame clones and leaves some out. The sample lists about 110,000 clones, approximately 86% seen once, with 3.5% to 5% in the top ten. The sequenced sample was peripheral blood, obtained on day 0 of AZD1222 vaccination. These receptors all come from an adult in good health.

The rearrangement uses TRBV6-5 and TRBJ1-6, with D possibly TRBD1 on 6 matching bases. The V and J ends lost 6 bases and 4 bases respectively, with 13 bases between them. Looked up from germline, CDR1 is MNHEY and CDR2 is SVGAGI. The CDR3 is made up of 15 amino acids. The DNA for the CDR3 is TGTGCCAGCAGGGGGGGGACACTTTATAATTCACCCCTCCACTTT. Its translation is CASRGGTLYNSPLHF.

This rearrangement joins TRBV5-8 to TRBJ2-1; 8 positions match TRBD1. The J segment lost 1 base and the V segment lost 3 bases, leaving 3 bases of the junction unmatched. Germline CDR1 reads SGHTS; CDR2 reads YDEGEE. CDR3 length: 15 amino acids. The CDR3 region is CASSSQGASYNEQFF. In DNA, the CDR3 is TGTGCCAGCAGCTCTCAGGGGGCTTCCTACAATGAGCAGTTCTTC.

This chain links TRBV7-2 with TRBJ1-2; perhaps TRBD1 as D (5 bases). The germline V and J ends were trimmed by 5 bases and 7 bases, with 17 bases remaining between them. The CDR3 consists of 14 residues. Germline CDR1 and CDR2: SGHTA and FQGNSA. CDR3 region: CASSPQTALGGYTF. CDR3 DNA: TGTGCCAGCAGCCCCCAGACAGCCCTAGGTGGCTACACCTTC.

The V gene is TRBV18, the J gene TRBJ1-4, with unresolved D. Germline loops: CDR1 KGHSH, CDR2 LQKENI. This CDR3 comprises 14 residues. V shed 3 bases and J shed 3 bases, with 8 bases lying between them. CDR3 bases: TGTGCCAGCTCACCTAACCTTGCTAATGAAAAACTGTTTTTT. It translates to CASSPNLANEKLFF. Supplemented by reference TRBV18 and TRBJ1-4, the full variable domain reads NAGVMQNPRHLVRRRGQEARLRCSPMKGHSHVYWYRQLPEEGLKFMVYLQKENIIDESGMPKERFSAEFPKEGPSILRIQQVVRGDSAAYFCASSPNLANEKLFFGSGTQLSVL.

CDR3 amino acids: CASSPGRVVNEQFF. The CDR3 DNA sequence: TGTGCCAGCAGCCCAGGGAGGGTAGTAAATGAGCAGTTCTTC. The V gene is TRBV7-2, the J gene TRBJ2-1, with 7 bases identical to TRBD2. Germline CDR1 reads SGHTA; CDR2 reads FQGNSA. J lost 7 bases, V lost 5 bases, and 8 bases had no gene match. The CDR3 loop spans 14 amino acids.